The 5 T cell receptor beta chains reported below all come from one sample, sequenced in a study of tissue T cells after allogeneic stem cell transplantation. Sequencing used immunoSEQ multiplex PCR; TCRdb keeps in-frame clones, though not all of them. The table records 2,500 or so clones, roughly 60% of them present only once. The sample was gut tissue. The source of these receptors is a female BALB/c mouse in good health. Strain haplotype at MHC: H2-d.

A word on this clone: Germline and genes here are mouse. With the read ending 1 residue before the CDR3 end, the germline J gene is used to fill in that end. The chain joins TRBV30 to TRBJ2-2; D may be TRBD1 (6 bases). From germline, CDR1 is SQVVS and CDR2 ANEGSEA. The V end was cut by 3 bases, the J end by 1 base, with 9 bases between. The CDR3 has 14 residues. CDR3 residues: CSSSGTKNTGQLYF. CDR3 DNA (partial): TGTAGTTCTAGTGGGACAAAAAACACCGGGCAGCTCTAC.

Of note for this clone: Genes here carry mouse names. The sequence runs out 1 residue before the end of the CDR3; the remainder is reconstructed from the germline J gene. The chain employs TRBV31 and TRBJ2-2; 10 bases align to TRBD2. The germline V gene has CDR1 GKSSPN and CDR2 SITVG. The CDR3 consists of 14 residues. V was clipped by 0 bases and J by 5 bases; unmatched bases: 0. The covered CDR3 bases are TGTGCCTGGAGTCTACTGGGGGGGACCGGGCAGCTCTAC. As protein: CAWSLLGGTGQLY. The entire CDR3 protein reads CAWSLLGGTGQLYF.

In regard to this clone: Mouse germline and gene names are used. CDR3 DNA (partial): TGTGGTGCTAGGGCCGGGACTGGGGGTGCTGAGCAGTTC. Translated, it gives CGARAGTGGAEQF. The entire CDR3 protein is CGARAGTGGAEQFF. The chain carries TRBV20 and TRBJ2-1; 11 bases align to TRBD2. The CDR3 is cut off 1 residue early in the read; its end comes from the germline J gene. The length of the CDR3 is 14 residues. Germline CDR1 is GFQATS and CDR2 is STVNSAI. The V segment lost 1 base and the J segment 6 bases; nucleotides outside the gene matches: 2. The complete variable domain, with remaining parts taken from reference TRBV20 and TRBJ2-1, reads GALVYQYPRRTICKSGTSMRMECQAVGFQATSVAWYRQSPQKTFELIALSTVNSAIKYEQNFTQEKFPISHPNLSFSSMTVLNAYLEDRGLYLCGARAGTGGAEQFFGPGTRLTVL.

Note on this clone: The genes are named according to mouse. The read ends 1 residue early relative to the CDR3; the germline J gene fills the gap. V is TRBV2 and J is TRBJ1-2, with 10 bases that match TRBD1. Germline CDR1 is LGHNA and CDR2 is YSYQKL. The V and J ends lost 4 bases and 5 bases, in that order; junction bases with no gene match: 4. The CDR3 loop spans 14 amino acids. The part of the CDR3 DNA that was read is TGTGCCAGCAGCCCCGGGACAGGGGTTTCCGACTACACC. It codes for CASSPGTGVSDYT. The full-length CDR3 reads as CASSPGTGVSDYTF.

As concerns this clone: The junction departs from the called germline gene at one end, perhaps through a read error. Mouse gene names apply. The CDR3 extends 1 residue past the end of the read, so its final part is completed from the germline J gene. V is TRBV13-3 and J is TRBJ2-2; 9 bases align to TRBD2. CDR1 is NNHDY, CDR2 SYVADS, per germline. The CDR3 is 14 amino acids. The chain's CDR3 is CASRTGGNTRQLYF. Partial CDR3 DNA: TGTGCCAGCAGGACTGGGGGAAACACCAGGCAGCTCTAC. The variable domain in full, completed from reference TRBV13-3 and TRBJ2-2, reads EAAVTQSPRSKVAVTGGKVTLSCHQTNNHDYMYWYRQDTGHGLRLIHYSYVADSTEKGDIPDGYKASRPSQENFSLILELASLSQTAVYFCASRTGGNTRQLYFGEGSKLTVL.